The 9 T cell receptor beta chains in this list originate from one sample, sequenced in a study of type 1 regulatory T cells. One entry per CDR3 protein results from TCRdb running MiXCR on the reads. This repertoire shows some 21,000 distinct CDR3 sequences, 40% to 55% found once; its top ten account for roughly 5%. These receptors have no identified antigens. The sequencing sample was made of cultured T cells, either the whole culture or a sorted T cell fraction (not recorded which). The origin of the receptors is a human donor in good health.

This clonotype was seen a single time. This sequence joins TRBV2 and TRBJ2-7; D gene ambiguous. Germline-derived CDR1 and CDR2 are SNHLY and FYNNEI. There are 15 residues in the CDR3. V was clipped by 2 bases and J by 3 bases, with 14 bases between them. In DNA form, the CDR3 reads TGTGCCAGCAGTGAAAGTGGGGTTCTGGGCTACGAGCAGTACTTC. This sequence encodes CASSESGVLGYEQYF.

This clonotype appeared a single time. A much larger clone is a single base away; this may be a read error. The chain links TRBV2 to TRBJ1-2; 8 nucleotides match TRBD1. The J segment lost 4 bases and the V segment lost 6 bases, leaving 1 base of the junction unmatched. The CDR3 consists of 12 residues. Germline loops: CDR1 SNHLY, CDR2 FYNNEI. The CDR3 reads CASSGQGYGYTF. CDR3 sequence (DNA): TGTGCCAGCAGCGGACAGGGCTATGGCTACACCTTC.

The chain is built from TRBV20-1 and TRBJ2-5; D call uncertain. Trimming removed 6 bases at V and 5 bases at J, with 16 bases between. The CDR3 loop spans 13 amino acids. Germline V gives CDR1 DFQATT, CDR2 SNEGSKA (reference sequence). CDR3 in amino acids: CSANPLVRETQYF. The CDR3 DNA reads TGCAGTGCCAATCCCCTAGTGAGGGAGACCCAGTACTTC.

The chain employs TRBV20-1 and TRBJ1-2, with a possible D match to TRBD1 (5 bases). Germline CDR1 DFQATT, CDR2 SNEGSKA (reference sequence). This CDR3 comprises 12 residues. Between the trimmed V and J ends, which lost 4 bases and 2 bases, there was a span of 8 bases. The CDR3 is CSANRNNYGYTF. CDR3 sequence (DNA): TGCAGTGCTAACAGGAACAACTATGGCTACACCTTC.

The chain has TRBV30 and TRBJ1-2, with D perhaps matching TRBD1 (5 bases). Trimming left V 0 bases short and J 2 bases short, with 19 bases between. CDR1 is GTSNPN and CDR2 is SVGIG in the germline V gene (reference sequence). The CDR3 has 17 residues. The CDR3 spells CAWSVRATAGGNYGYTF. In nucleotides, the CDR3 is TGTGCCTGGAGTGTTCGGGCTACAGCCGGGGGGAACTATGGCTACACCTTC.

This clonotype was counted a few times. In nucleotides, the CDR3 is TGTGCCAGCAGCCCCGACAGGGAAAATCAGCCCCAGCATTTT. Its protein is CASSPDRENQPQHF. This chain uses TRBV12-3 or TRBV12-4 with TRBJ1-5; 7 bases fit TRBD1. This CDR3 spans 14 amino acids. Trimming took 6 bases from V and 4 from J; bases not matched to a gene: 6.

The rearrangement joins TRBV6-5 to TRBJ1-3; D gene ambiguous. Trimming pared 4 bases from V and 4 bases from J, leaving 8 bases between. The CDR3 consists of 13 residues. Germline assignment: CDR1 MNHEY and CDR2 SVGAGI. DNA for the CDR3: TGTGCCAGCAGTTCAAAAGGGGGAAACACCATATATTTT. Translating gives CASSSKGGNTIYF.

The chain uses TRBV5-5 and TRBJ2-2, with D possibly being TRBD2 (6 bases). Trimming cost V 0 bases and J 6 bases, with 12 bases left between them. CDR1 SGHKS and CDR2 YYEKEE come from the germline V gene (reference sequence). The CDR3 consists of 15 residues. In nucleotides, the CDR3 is TGTGCCAGCAGCTTGGTTGCGGGGTCGGCCGGGGAGCTGTTTTTT. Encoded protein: CASSLVAGSAGELFF. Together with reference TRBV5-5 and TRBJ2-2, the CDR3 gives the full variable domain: DAGVTQSPTHLIKTRGQQVTLRCSPISGHKSVSWYQQVLGQGPQFIFQYYEKEERGRGNFPDRFSARQFPNYSSELNVNALLLGDSALYLCASSLVAGSAGELFFGEGSRLTVL.

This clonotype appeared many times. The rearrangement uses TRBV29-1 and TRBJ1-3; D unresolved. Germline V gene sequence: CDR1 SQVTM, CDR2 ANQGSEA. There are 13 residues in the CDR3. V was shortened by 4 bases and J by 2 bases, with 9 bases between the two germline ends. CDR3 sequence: CSVGGPPGNTIYF. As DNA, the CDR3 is TGCAGCGTTGGAGGACCACCTGGAAACACCATATATTTT.